This is a list of T cell receptor beta chains from one sample in a study of blood T cells in healthy people across ages. Via MiXCR, TCRdb re-called the 5' RACE reads, giving one row per CDR3 protein. The sample includes about 1,500,000 distinct CDR3 sequences, around 39% of them seen just once. Sample: blood. The receptor source for this set is a woman in her late teens or twenties in good health. CDR3s include the opening cysteine and the closing phenylalanine or tryptophan. A D gene is named only where the DNA matches it firmly. Expanded clones get a size class; other rows say once, few or many, or leave the size out.

TRBJ2-4 TRBV12-3/TRBV12-4 TRBD2 NA TGTGCCAGCAGCCTCGGACTAGAGGTAGCCAAAAACATTCAGTACTTC CASSLGLEVAKNIQYF
TRBJ1-1 TRBV12-3/TRBV12-4 NA NA TGTACCAGCCGACTGAACACTGAAGCTTTCTTT CTSRLNTEAFF
TRBJ2-1 TRBV2 NA NA TGTGCCAGCAGTGATCTGCTGGGGGCGGCTCTCTCCTACAATGAGCAGTTCTTC CASSDLLGAALSYNEQFF
TRBJ2-7 TRBV6-1 NA once TGTGCCAGCAGTGAAGTGAGCTTAGAGCCCTACGAGCAGTACTTC CASSEVSLEPYEQYF
TRBJ2-7 TRBV28 NA NA TGTGCCAGCAGTGTCTGGGGAGGCGGCGAGCAGTACTTC CASSVWGGGEQYF
TRBJ2-7 TRBV20-1 TRBD2 NA TGCAGTGCTACCGAACTAGCGGGAGGGACTTCCTACAATGAGCAGTACTTC CSATELAGGTSYNEQYF
TRBJ2-4 TRBV7-9 NA few TGTGCCAGCAGCTTGACAGGCATGGGGGAGCAGTACTTC CASSLTGMGEQYF
TRBJ1-2 TRBV4-1 TRBD1 few TGCGCCAGCAGCCAACCGACAGGGGGCGCGGGAGGCTACACCTTC CASSQPTGGAGGYTF
TRBJ1-5 TRBV20-1 NA few TGCAGTGCTAGAGATGAATTGGGGCAGCCCCAGCATTTT CSARDELGQPQHF
TRBJ2-2 TRBV28 NA NA TGTGCCAGCAGTCGGGAGGACAGGTTGACCGGGGAGCTGTTTTTT CASSREDRLTGELFF
TRBJ1-6 TRBV2 TRBD1 NA TGTGCCAGCAGGACAGGGGGCGCCTCCTATAATTCACCCCTCCACTTT CASRTGGASYNSPLHF
TRBJ2-7 TRBV15 NA few TGTGCCACCAGCAGAGAAGGGGCGGGCGGCTACGAGCAGTACTTC CATSREGAGGYEQYF
TRBJ2-3 TRBV27 NA NA TGTGCCAGCAGTTTGCGGGGGCTTAGCACAGATACGCAGTATTTT CASSLRGLSTDTQYF
TRBJ2-3 TRBV7-3 TRBD2 NA TGTGCCAGCAGCATGGGACTAGCGGGGGGTGGGACAGATACGCAGTATTTT CASSMGLAGGGTDTQYF
TRBJ1-2 TRBV24-1 NA few TGTGCCACCAGTGATGGGGGAACGAACGGATATGGCTACACCTTC CATSDGGTNGYGYTF
TRBJ2-4 TRBV6-1 NA NA TGTGCCAGCAGTGATGTAGGATATGGACAGAACAAAAACATTCAGTACTTC CASSDVGYGQNKNIQYF
TRBJ2-1 TRBV10-3 NA NA TGTGCCATCAGTGAGCGGACTAATCAAGAGACCCAGTTCTTC CAISERTNQETQFF
TRBJ2-2 TRBV7-2 NA few TGTGCCAGCAGCTCGGACTGGAACACCGGGGAGCTGTTTTTT CASSSDWNTGELFF
TRBJ1-1 TRBV12-3/TRBV12-4 NA NA TGTGCCAGCAGTCTGGACAACGTGAACACTGAAGCTTTCTTT CASSLDNVNTEAFF
TRBJ1-5 TRBV30 NA few TGTGCCTGGTCGCCGGACAGCAATCAGCCCCAGCATTTT CAWSPDSNQPQHF
TRBJ2-4 TRBV18 NA few TGTGCCAGCTCACAGGGGTCAAGAAACATTCAGTACTTC CASSQGSRNIQYF
TRBJ2-5 TRBV7-6 TRBD2 NA TGTGCCAGCAGCCCTGGGACTAGCGGGAGACTCCAGACCCAGTACTTC CASSPGTSGRLQTQYF
TRBJ1-5 TRBV27 NA few TGTGCCAGCAGGTGGGGGGGCGGGGAGCCCCAGCATTTT CASRWGGGEPQHF
TRBJ2-7 TRBV27 TRBD2 few TGTGCCAGCAGTTTCCGGCTAGCGGGAGTTAGGAACTACGAGCAGTACTTC CASSFRLAGVRNYEQYF
TRBJ2-5 TRBV19 TRBD2 NA TGTGCCAGTAGGCCGTCTAGCGGGAGCTACGGGCAGTACTTC CASRPSSGSYGQYF
TRBJ2-3 TRBV12-3/TRBV12-4 TRBD2 NA TGTGCCAGCAGTTTAGCCACGACAAAGCGGGAGGGGGACACAGATACGCAGTATTTT CASSLATTKREGDTDTQYF
TRBJ1-2 TRBV2 NA NA TGTGCCAGCCAGGGCTTGGATGGCTACACCTTC CASQGLDGYTF
TRBJ2-5 TRBV5-6 NA NA TGTGCCAGCAGCTTTGAGATTACGGAGATTTTAGGCAATGAGCAGTACTTC CASSFEITEILGNEQYF
TRBJ1-2 TRBV7-8 TRBD1 NA TGTGCCGTGACAGGGCCGGGTGGCTACACCTTC CAVTGPGGYTF
TRBJ1-1 TRBV7-6 NA NA TGTGCCATCTCGCGGGACAAGAAGCGCGGGGGCACTGAAGCTTTCTTT CAISRDKKRGGTEAFF
TRBJ2-1 TRBV27 NA NA TGTGCCAGCAGTTCCCGGGTCCTGGGTGAGCAGTTCTTC CASSSRVLGEQFF
TRBJ1-5 TRBV30 TRBD1 NA TGTGCCTGGAGTGTACAAGGGACAGGGGGTCGTCGCAATCAGCCCCAGCATTTT CAWSVQGTGGRRNQPQHF
TRBJ2-7 TRBV6-5 NA NA TGTGCCAGCAAACGGGACCTACTCTACGAGCAGTACTTC CASKRDLLYEQYF
TRBJ1-1 TRBV10-3 TRBD1 few TGTGCCACCCGAGGGGACAGGGGGTTTACTGAAGCTTTCTTT CATRGDRGFTEAFF
TRBJ2-2 TRBV7-8 NA NA TGTGCCAGCTACCTGGACCTGGGGGCTAGTTGGAACACCGGGGAGCTGTTTTTT CASYLDLGASWNTGELFF
TRBJ2-3 TRBV6-5 NA NA TGTGCCAGCAGTGCTAACCGGGACGGGACGCAGTATTTT CASSANRDGTQYF
TRBJ1-1 TRBV29-1 TRBD1 NA TGCAGCGTTGAATTGACAGGGGGGGCTTTCTTT CSVELTGGAFF
TRBJ2-7 TRBV5-1 NA many TGCGCCAGCAGCTCGGGAGGACAGGGCTTCTACGAGCAGTACTTC CASSSGGQGFYEQYF
TRBJ1-1 TRBV7-9 TRBD1 few TGTGCCAGCAGCTTTCCCGGGACAGGGAGAACTGAAGCTTTCTTT CASSFPGTGRTEAFF
TRBJ2-7 TRBV19 NA NA TGTGCCAGTAGTGACTTAGGAGCAGATAACGAGCAGTACTTC CASSDLGADNEQYF
TRBJ1-6 TRBV6-5 NA NA TGTGCCAGCAGTTACGGACGACAAGGGAGGAATTCACCCCTCCACTTT CASSYGRQGRNSPLHF
TRBJ2-5 TRBV7-2 TRBD2 few TGTGCCAGCAGCTTAGTAGGGACTAGCGGGAGTGGGGAGACCCAGTACTTC CASSLVGTSGSGETQYF
TRBJ1-2 TRBV12-3/TRBV12-4 NA few TGTGCCAGCAGTCAACATACAGGGTTTGGTGGCTACACCTTC CASSQHTGFGGYTF
TRBJ1-1 TRBV7-2 NA few TGTGCCAGCAGCGTCCGGGAGCCAACTGAAGCTTTCTTT CASSVREPTEAFF
TRBJ2-5 TRBV20-1 TRBD1 few TGCAGTGCTAGCCCCGGGACAGGGGGCCAAGAGACCCAGTACTTC CSASPGTGGQETQYF
TRBJ1-2 TRBV7-8 NA few TGTGCCAGCAGCTGGAATACATGGGGCTATGGCTACACCTTC CASSWNTWGYGYTF
TRBJ2-5 TRBV12-3/TRBV12-4 TRBD1 NA TGTGCCAGCAGTACAAGGGGGCTCGAGACCCAGTACTTC CASSTRGLETQYF
TRBJ1-2 TRBV12-3/TRBV12-4 NA few TGTGCCAGCAGTTTAAGTCCCCAGGTGCCGGGCTACACCTTC CASSLSPQVPGYTF
TRBJ1-1 TRBV2 TRBD1 NA TGTGCCAGCAGTGAGACAGGGCTGGGTCGGACTGAAGCTTTCTTT CASSETGLGRTEAFF
TRBJ2-3 TRBV9 TRBD1 few TGTGCCAGCAGCGTAGTGGGGACAGCCCAGAGCACAGATACGCAGTATTTT CASSVVGTAQSTDTQYF